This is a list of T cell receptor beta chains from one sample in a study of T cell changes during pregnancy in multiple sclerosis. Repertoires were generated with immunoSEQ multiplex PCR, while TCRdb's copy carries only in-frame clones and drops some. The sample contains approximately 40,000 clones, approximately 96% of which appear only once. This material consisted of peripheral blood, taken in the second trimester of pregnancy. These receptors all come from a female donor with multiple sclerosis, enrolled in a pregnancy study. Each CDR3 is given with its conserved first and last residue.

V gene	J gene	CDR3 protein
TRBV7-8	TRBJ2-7	CASSLARTGYKPYEQYF
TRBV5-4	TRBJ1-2	CASSFQAGITNYGYTF
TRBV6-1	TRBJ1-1	CASSELRSLYTEAFF
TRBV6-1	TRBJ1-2	CASSVSVHGYTF
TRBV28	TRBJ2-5	CASSLSGQGLEETQYF
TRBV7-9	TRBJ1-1	CASSSTDRGGTGTEAFF
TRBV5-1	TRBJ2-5	CASSLAGFQTQYF
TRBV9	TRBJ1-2	CASSVLGHSYGYTF
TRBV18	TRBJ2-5	CASSPPGQGRPETQYF
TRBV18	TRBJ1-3	CASSPLWGDTIYF